This TCR beta chain came from a study of Graves' ophthalmopathy and Graves' hyperthyroidism (dated by TCRdb to between 2018 and 2020). Broadly, across the study: Peripheral blood samples were taken at the time of initial diagnosis, before any treatment was given. The study used signatures of the TCR beta repertoire to tell Graves' ophthalmopathy apart from Graves' hyperthyroidism and to predict which patients would progress to ophthalmopathy. In total, around 140 blood samples were TCR-sequenced: around 42 ophthalmopathy, approximately 80 hyperthyroidism and roughly 17 hyperthyroidism-to-ophthalmopathy patients. A discovery set of 90 to 100 patients (around 44 ophthalmopathy, under 65 stable hyperthyroidism) was enrolled to explore V-J signatures distinguishing ophthalmopathy from hyperthyroidism. An independent validation cohort was composed of fewer than 20 hyperthyroidism patients and around 16 patients who later progressed from hyperthyroidism to ophthalmopathy. In six or seven hyperthyroidism patients, the T-cell repertoires found in thyroid tissue were compared with those found in blood. Following sampling, methimazole starting at 30 mg daily was administered to hyperthyroidism patients, and high-dose intravenous methylprednisolone was administered to ophthalmopathy patients. The approximately 90 discovery patients were randomly split 7:3 into training and test sets. Broad study findings and their caveats: Most of the expanded thyroid clonotypes with a frequency above 0.001 were also detected in blood, and it was suggested that the thyroid immune response may be reflected by blood repertoires. Sample size was not predetermined statistically, and investigators were not blinded to group allocation. In cross-validation, the 13-signature model distinguished ophthalmopathy from stable hyperthyroidism with about 90% sensitivity and about 81% specificity, and in the test set the corresponding values were roughly 80% and 76%. In validation, the model predicted ophthalmopathy progression with 70.59% sensitivity and approximately 78% specificity; 12 predicted patients were CT-confirmed with GO in a median of about 7.1 months.

This clonotype has ten or more counts. Its antigen remains undetermined. Base quality data are lacking; no much larger clone is found one base away. For repertoire sequencing, TCR beta CDR3 regions were amplified from RNA transcripts. HTBI primers and the Qiagen OneStep RT-PCR kit were used in a first-round RT-PCR, which was followed by a second-round multiplex PCR, size selection and purification. The libraries underwent paired-end sequencing with 100 bp reads on an Illumina HiSeq2000. The study's processing was this. Reads were processed with SOAPnuke, discarding reads with adapters, uncalled bases, mean Phred below 15, or no exact constant-primer or identifier match. High-quality paired reads were merged with COPE v1.2.5. Unique nucleotide sequences were defined as clonotypes and aligned to IMGT TRB V, D and J references using MiTCR v1.1. Analysis was restricted to V-J combinations with a frequency above 0.0001, which covered just over 98% of repertoires. A TCR clonal expansion and chaos score per V-J combination was defined as the ratio of F50 clonal expansion to chaos observed in the TCRdist matrix. Features were reduced by Welch's t-statistics and random forest to some 13 V-J combinations, which fed a naive Bayes classifier. The Morisita-Horn index was used to measure how similar the thyroid and blood repertoires were. TCRdb reran the public reads through fastp at Q25 and MiXCR, keeping productive beta chains. Each CDR3 protein appears once, grouped with its most common genes and DNA. TCRdb, not the authors, supplied the V and J calls. The sample yields 150,000 to 200,000 distinct CDR3 sequences; 39% were counted once. Together, the top ten hold around 9.3% of the sample.

The ophthalmopathy patients had moderately to severely active disease, with a Clinical Activity Score of 3 or higher, a NOSPECS grade of 4 or higher, and a disease duration of less than 3 months. Anyone with other autoimmune diseases, uncontrolled infections, pregnancy or lactation was excluded from the study. Diagnosis relied on clinical symptoms, serum thyroxine, TRAb, thyroid ultrasound and orbital computed tomography. Ficoll-Paque density gradient centrifugation was used to isolate PBMCs from approximately 10 ml of fresh peripheral blood. Trizol reagent was used to extract the total RNA, and its quality was then checked on an Agilent 2100 Bioanalyzer. Reading the germline V gene (reference sequence) gives CDR1 LNHDA and CDR2 SQIVND. Trimming removed 4 bases from V and 7 bases from J, leaving 11 bases between the germline ends. The CDR3 starts with the cysteine, ends with the phenylalanine, and has 13 residues. Here the CDR3 DNA is all that survives: 39 bases in frame from base 1.

Sequencing used peripheral blood. The chain is assembled from TRBV19 and TRBJ1-5; too little of a D gene remains to name it. The clonotype comes from a man younger than 40 with Graves' ophthalmopathy. Donor details come from another sample of the same person, matched by shared clones. The DNA sequence is given as TGTGCCAGTAGTACCGGGAGAGGGCAGCCCCAGCATTTT. The translation is CASSTGRGQPQHF. The variable domain in full, with residues beyond the CDR3 obtained from the reference TRBV19 and TRBJ1-5 genes, is DGGITQSPKYLFRKEGQNVTLSCEQNLNHDAMYWYRQDPGQGLRLIYYSQIVNDFQKGDIAEGYSVSREKKESFPLTVTSAQKNPTAFYLCASSTGRGQPQHFGDGTRLSIL.